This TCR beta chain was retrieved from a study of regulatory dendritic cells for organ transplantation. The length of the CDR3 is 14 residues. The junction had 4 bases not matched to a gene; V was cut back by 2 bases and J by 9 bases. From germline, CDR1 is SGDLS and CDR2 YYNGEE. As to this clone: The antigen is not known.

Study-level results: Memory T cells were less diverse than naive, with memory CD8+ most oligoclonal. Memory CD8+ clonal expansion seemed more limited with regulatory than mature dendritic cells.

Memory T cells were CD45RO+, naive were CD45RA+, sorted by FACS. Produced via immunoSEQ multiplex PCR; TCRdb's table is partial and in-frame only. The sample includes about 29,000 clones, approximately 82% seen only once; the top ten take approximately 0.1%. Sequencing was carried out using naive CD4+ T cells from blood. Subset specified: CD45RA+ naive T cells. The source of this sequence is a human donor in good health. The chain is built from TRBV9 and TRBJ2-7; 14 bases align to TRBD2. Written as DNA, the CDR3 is TGTGCCAGCAGCGTCGGGACTAGCGGGGGAGGGCAGTACTTC. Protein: CASSVGTSGGGQYF.